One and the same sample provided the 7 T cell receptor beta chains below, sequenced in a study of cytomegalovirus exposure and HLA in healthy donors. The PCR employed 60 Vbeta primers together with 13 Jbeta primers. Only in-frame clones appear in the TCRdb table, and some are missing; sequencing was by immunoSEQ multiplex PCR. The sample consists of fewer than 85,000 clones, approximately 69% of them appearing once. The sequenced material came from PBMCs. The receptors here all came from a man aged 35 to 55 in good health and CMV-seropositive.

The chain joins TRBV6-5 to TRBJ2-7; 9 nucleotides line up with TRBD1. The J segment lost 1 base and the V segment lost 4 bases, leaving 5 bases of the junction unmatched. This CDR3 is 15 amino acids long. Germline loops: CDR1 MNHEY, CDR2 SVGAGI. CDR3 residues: CASSWGQGPSYEQYF. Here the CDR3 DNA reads TGTGCCAGCAGTTGGGGACAGGGCCCTTCCTACGAGCAGTACTTC.

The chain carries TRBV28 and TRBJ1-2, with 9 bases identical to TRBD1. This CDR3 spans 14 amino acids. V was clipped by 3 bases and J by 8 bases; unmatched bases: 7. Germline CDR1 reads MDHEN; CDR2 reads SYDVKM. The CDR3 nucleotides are TGTGCCAGCAGTTTGCACACAGGGGGCGAGGGCTACACCTTC. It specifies CASSLHTGGEGYTF.

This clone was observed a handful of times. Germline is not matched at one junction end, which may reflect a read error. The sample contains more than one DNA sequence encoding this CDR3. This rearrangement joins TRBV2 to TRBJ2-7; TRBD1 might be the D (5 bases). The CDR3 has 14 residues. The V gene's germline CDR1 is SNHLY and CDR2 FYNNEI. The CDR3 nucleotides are TGTGCCAGCAGTAAAGCGAAGACAGCCTACGAGCAGTACTTC. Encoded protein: CASSKAKTAYEQYF.

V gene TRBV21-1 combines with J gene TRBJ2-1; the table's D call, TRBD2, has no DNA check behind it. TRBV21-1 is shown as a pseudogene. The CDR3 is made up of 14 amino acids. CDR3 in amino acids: CASSKALLHHEQFF. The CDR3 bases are TGTGCCAGCAGCAAAGCACTTCTCCACCATGAGCAGTTCTTC.

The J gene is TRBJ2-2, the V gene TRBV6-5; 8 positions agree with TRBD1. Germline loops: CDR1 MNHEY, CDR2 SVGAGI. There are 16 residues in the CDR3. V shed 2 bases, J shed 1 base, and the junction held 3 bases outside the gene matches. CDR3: CASSYHGTGNTGELFF. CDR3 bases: TGTGCCAGCAGTTACCATGGGACAGGGAACACCGGGGAGCTGTTTTTT.

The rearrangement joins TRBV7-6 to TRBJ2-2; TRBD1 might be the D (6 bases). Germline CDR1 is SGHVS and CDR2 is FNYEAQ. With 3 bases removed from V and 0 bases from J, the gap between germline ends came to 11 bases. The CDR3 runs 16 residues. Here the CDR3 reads CASSFDRNANTGELFF. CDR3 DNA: TGTGCCAGCAGCTTCGACAGGAACGCGAACACCGGGGAGCTGTTTTTT.

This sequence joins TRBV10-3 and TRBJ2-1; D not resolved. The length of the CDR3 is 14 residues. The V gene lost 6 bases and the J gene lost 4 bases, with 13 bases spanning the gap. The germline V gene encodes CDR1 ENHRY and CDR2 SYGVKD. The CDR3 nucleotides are TGTGCCATCAGGGATGAAGGCAGGTACAATGAGCAGTTCTTC. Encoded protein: CAIRDEGRYNEQFF.